A single T cell receptor (beta chain) is shown here with its context. The antigen is unknown. CDR1 SGHAT and CDR2 FQNNGV come from the germline V gene. This CDR3 spans 14 amino acids. V lost 4 bases to trimming and J lost 4 bases, with 13 bases between them. The data belong to a study of T cell repertoires in cytomegalovirus infection. As for the study in general: Researchers turned to recently identified HLA-C-restricted CMV epitopes as well as well-studied HLA-B-restricted ones.

TCRdb independently ran MiXCR on the reads; one entry per CDR3 protein. The sample lists 300,000 to 400,000 distinct CDR3 sequences, about 27% occurring once. Whole-study findings and limits: Predominance within the ex vivo response was attributable to HLA-C-restricted CMV-specific TCR beta clonotypes. Pooled public TCR beta family frequency picked out CMV carriers with the relevant HLA.

This clonotype was obtained from a human donor in good health (CMV status not recorded). Some clones in this sample may be carry-over from other donors' samples. The sample consisted of cultured PBMCs, taken from culture after CMV antigen stimulation. The chain uses TRBV11-2 and TRBJ1-2; possibly TRBD1 for D (5 bases). CDR3 bases: TGTGCCAGCAGCTATACCAGGGAGGGCTATGGCTACACCTTC. This codes for CASSYTREGYGYTF.